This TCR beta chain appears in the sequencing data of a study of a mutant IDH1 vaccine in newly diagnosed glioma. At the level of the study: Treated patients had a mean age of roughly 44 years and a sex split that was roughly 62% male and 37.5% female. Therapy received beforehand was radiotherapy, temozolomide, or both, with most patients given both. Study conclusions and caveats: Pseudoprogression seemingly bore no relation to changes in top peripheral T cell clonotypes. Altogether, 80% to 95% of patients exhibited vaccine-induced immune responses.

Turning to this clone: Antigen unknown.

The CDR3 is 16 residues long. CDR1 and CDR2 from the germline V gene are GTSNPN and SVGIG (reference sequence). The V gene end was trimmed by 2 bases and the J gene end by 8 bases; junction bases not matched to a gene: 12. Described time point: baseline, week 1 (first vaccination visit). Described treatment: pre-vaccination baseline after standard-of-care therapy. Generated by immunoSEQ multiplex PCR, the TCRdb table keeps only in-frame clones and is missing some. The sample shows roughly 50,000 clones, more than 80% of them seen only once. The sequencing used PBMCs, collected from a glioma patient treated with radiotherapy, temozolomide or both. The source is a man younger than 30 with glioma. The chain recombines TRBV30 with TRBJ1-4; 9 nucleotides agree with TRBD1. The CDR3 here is CAWSPSYRGRREKLFF. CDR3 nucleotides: TGTGCCTGGAGTCCTTCCTACAGGGGGCGTAGGGAAAAACTGTTTTTT.